These T cell receptor beta chains were read from a single sample in a study of TIL therapy for anti-PD-1-resistant metastatic lung cancer. Measured with immunoSEQ multiplex PCR; TCRdb has only the in-frame clones, and not every one. The repertoire holds more than 20,000 clones, with about 60% as singletons. Sample: tumor tissue, taken at baseline. The receptor source for this set is a woman aged 30 to 85 with non-small cell lung cancer. Both conserved end residues are part of each CDR3. Fields, in order: V gene, D gene, J gene, clone size, CDR3 length, CDR3 protein, CDR3 DNA. D genes are given only for firm matches. A clone size is listed for some rows: how often the clone was seen (once, few, many), or a class if it is expanded.

TRBV27	TRBD2	TRBJ2-3	once	15	CASSSWTSPTDTQYF	TGTGCCAGCAGTTCCTGGACTAGCCCCACAGATACGCAGTATTTT
TRBV29-1	-	TRBJ2-6	-	14	CSVREASGANVLTF	TGCAGCGTGAGAGAGGCATCTGGGGCCAACGTCCTGACTTTC
TRBV2	-	TRBJ2-5	-	13	CASSEAEQETQYF	TGTGCCAGCAGTGAGGCAGAACAAGAGACCCAGTACTTC
TRBV30	-	TRBJ1-5	few	15	CAWSGPGDGNQPQHF	TGTGCCTGGAGTGGCCCAGGGGATGGCAATCAGCCCCAGCATTTT
TRBV7-2	-	TRBJ1-2	few	13	CASSRDKNYGYTF	TGTGCCAGCAGCCGGGACAAGAACTATGGCTACACCTTC
TRBV11-2	-	TRBJ2-7	once	13	CASSFGGTYEQYF	TGTGCCAGCAGCTTCGGAGGAACCTACGAGCAGTACTTC
TRBV9	-	TRBJ2-3	few	15	CASSVAGGRTDTQYF	TGTGCCAGCAGCGTAGCTGGGGGAAGGACAGATACGCAGTATTTT
TRBV19	-	TRBJ1-5	few	14	CASSFQGRNQPQHF	TGTGCCAGTAGTTTTCAGGGGAGGAATCAGCCCCAGCATTTT
TRBV5-4	TRBD1	TRBJ2-1	-	18	CASSPKTSGQGKSNEQFF	TGTGCCAGCAGCCCCAAAACCTCCGGACAGGGTAAGAGCAATGAGCAGTTCTTC
TRBV18	TRBD1	TRBJ2-7	-	16	CASSPSRTGADYEQYF	TGTGCCAGCTCACCCTCCCGGACAGGGGCAGACTACGAGCAGTACTTC
TRBV7-7	-	TRBJ2-1	-	11	CAATRVSEQFF	TGTGCGGCAACCAGAGTAAGTGAGCAGTTCTTC
TRBV30	-	TRBJ2-1	-	16	CAWRDNGWRGVGEQFF	TGTGCCTGGAGGGACAATGGGTGGAGAGGGGTTGGTGAGCAGTTCTTC
TRBV7-9	-	TRBJ1-2	-	14	CASSLVGAQGGYTF	TGTGCCAGCAGCTTAGTCGGGGCCCAAGGGGGCTACACCTTC
TRBV12-5	TRBD1	TRBJ1-4	-	17	CASGLATGVGANEKLFF	TGTGCTAGTGGTTTGGCCACAGGGGTAGGAGCTAATGAAAAACTGTTTTTT
TRBV19	-	TRBJ1-5	few	15	CASSPDLNSNQPQHF	TGTGCCAGTAGTCCTGACCTTAATAGCAATCAGCCCCAGCATTTT
TRBV4-2	-	TRBJ1-5	-	17	CASSQDRFRGVDQPQHF	TGTGCCAGCAGCCAAGACCGATTTCGGGGGGTGGATCAGCCCCAGCATTTT
TRBV20-1	-	TRBJ2-5	-	11	CSARTGETQYF	TGCAGTGCTAGGACAGGAGAGACCCAGTACTTC
TRBV7-8	TRBD2	TRBJ2-1	-	13	CASSLEWREGQFF	TGTGCCAGCAGCTTAGAGTGGCGGGAGGGGCAGTTCTTC
TRBV10-3	-	TRBJ2-5	-	14	CAISGMGGQETQYF	TGTGCCATCAGTGGGATGGGGGGACAAGAGACCCAGTACTTC
TRBV5-6	-	TRBJ2-6	few	14	CASSFLSGANVLTF	TGTGCCAGCAGCTTTCTCTCTGGGGCCAACGTCCTGACTTTC
TRBV5-6	-	TRBJ2-7	-	14	CASRGWDNTYEQYF	TGTGCCAGCAGAGGTTGGGACAACACCTACGAGCAGTACTTC
TRBV29-1	TRBD2	TRBJ2-1	-	11	CSSGGTSAQFF	TGCAGCTCGGGGGGGACTAGCGCGCAGTTCTTC
TRBV29-1	-	TRBJ1-1	-	13	CSAEVGVNTEAFF	TGCAGCGCCGAGGTGGGGGTCAACACTGAAGCTTTCTTT
TRBV2	-	TRBJ2-2	-	11	CASTEAGELFF	TGTGCCAGCACCGAAGCCGGGGAGCTGTTTTTT
TRBV5-4	-	TRBJ1-2	-	13	CASSLADLSGYTF	TGTGCCAGCAGCTTGGCCGATTTAAGTGGCTACACCTTC
TRBV28	-	TRBJ2-7	-	12	CASLSGSYEQYF	TGTGCCAGCCTTTCTGGGTCTTACGAGCAGTACTTC
TRBV5-8	-	TRBJ1-5	-	17	CASSLETVRGGNQPQHF	TGTGCCAGCAGCTTGGAGACAGTCCGAGGGGGCAATCAGCCCCAGCATTTT
TRBV5-4	TRBD1	TRBJ1-2	-	14	CASSPGQGRGGYTF	TGTGCCAGCAGCCCGGGACAGGGGCGCGGTGGCTACACCTTC
TRBV5-6	TRBD1	TRBJ2-1	-	14	CASSPRGPYNEQFF	TGTGCCAGCAGCCCCAGGGGGCCCTACAATGAGCAGTTCTTC
TRBV11-2	-	TRBJ1-1	-	16	CASSYRFGPANTEAFF	TGTGCCAGCAGCTACCGCTTCGGCCCAGCCAACACTGAAGCTTTCTTT
TRBV6-6	TRBD1	TRBJ1-1	-	15	CASSYRGHTNTEAFF	TGTGCCAGCAGCTACAGGGGACATACGAACACTGAAGCTTTCTTT
TRBV19	TRBD2	TRBJ2-3	-	17	CASSGRSSGRAEDTQYF	TGTGCCAGTAGTGGGAGGAGTAGCGGGAGGGCCGAGGATACGCAGTATTTT
TRBV5-1	TRBD2	TRBJ2-1	-	14	CASTSGLAGGEQFF	TGCGCCAGCACCTCGGGACTAGCGGGAGGTGAGCAGTTCTTC